This TCR beta chain comes out of a study of shared clonotypes between healthy human individuals. Findings and limits, study-wide: Sharing across four donors was highest in naive CD4 (about 5%) and lowest in memory CD8 (approximately 0.4%). How much donors shared clonotypes was expected to be affected by sequencing depth. Sampling covered nothing but blood. Tissue TCR repertoires likely differ from those found in blood.

Concerning this clone: Antigen: not known.

Terminally differentiated effector memory CD45RA+ cells were excluded from the naive CD8 cells, which were CD45RO-negative and positively selected for CCR7. Splitting of each subset's genomic DNA was done evenly across several immunoSEQ plates. The data were produced by immunoSEQ multiplex PCR, yet TCRdb's version contains in-frame clones alone and is incomplete. The repertoire holds millions of clones, with roughly 95% as singletons. Trimming took 3 bases from V and 3 from J; bases not matched to a gene: 10. The CDR3 runs to 16 residues. Germline-derived CDR1 and CDR2 are SGHDN and FVKESK. The clonotype originates from a man between 18 and 35 years old in good health. The sequencing sample was made of naive CD8+ T cells sorted from blood. The rearrangement joins TRBV14 to TRBJ2-7; the match to TRBD1 covers 8 bases. The CDR3 is CASSHDLRTGNYEQYF. DNA of the CDR3: TGTGCCAGCAGCCACGACTTACGGACAGGGAACTACGAGCAGTACTTC.